A single T cell receptor beta chain is shown here with its context. The antigen is unknown. The sample originates from a study of T cells expressing NK-cell markers. Study-level points and caveats: Over 5 donors had dominant NKG2C+ clonotypes that comprised roughly 1.0-8% of their CD8+ T cells. The study did not resolve the HCMV specificity of expanded NKG2C+ T cell clones.

TCRdb derives one entry per CDR3 protein from the 5' RACE reads, leaving out DNA. The table for this sample gives about 450,000 distinct CDR3 sequences. This CDR3 spans 15 amino acids. Germline V gene lookup returns CDR1 MDHEN and CDR2 SYDVKM. The sequence came from a woman aged 18 to 75 in good health. This chain links TRBV28 with TRBJ2-3; TCRdb selects TRBD2, and the lack of DNA leaves this call unchecked. Sequencing was carried out using blood T cells: a sorted CD56 or NKG2C T cell subset, CD4+ or CD8+ T cells, or bulk PBMC T cells (not recorded which). This CDR3 reads CASSLAGVRADTQYF.